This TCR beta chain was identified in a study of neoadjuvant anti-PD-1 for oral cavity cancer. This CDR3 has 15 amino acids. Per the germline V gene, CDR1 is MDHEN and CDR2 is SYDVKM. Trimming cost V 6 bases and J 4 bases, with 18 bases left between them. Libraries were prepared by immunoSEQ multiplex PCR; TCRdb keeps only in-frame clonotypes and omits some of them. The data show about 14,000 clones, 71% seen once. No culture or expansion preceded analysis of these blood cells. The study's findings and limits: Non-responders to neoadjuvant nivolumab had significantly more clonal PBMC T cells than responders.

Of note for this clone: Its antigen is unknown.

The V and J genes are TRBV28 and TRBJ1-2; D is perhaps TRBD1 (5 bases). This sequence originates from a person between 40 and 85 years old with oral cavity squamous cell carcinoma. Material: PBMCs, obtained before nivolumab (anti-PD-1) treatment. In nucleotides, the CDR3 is TGTGCCAGCAGGCGACCGGGACCGACGGCCTATGGCTACACCTTC. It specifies CASRRPGPTAYGYTF.